Listed below are T cell receptor beta chains from one sample, sequenced in a study of blood T cell repertoires in COVID-19. TCRdb's table, derived via immunoSEQ multiplex PCR, lists solely in-frame clones and lacks some. The repertoire holds some 150,000 clones, with around 88% as singletons. Sequencing was done on a sample of PBMCs or T cells enriched from blood (not recorded which). The receptor set was obtained from a woman in her fifties or sixties in a cohort exposed to, infected with or recovered from COVID-19 (not recorded which). Each CDR3 is given with its conserved first and last residue. A D gene is named only where the DNA matches it firmly. Expanded clones are given a class, and other clones once, few, many or no size at all.

v_gene	d_gene	abundance	j_gene	CDR3aa	CDR3nt
TRBV2	.	.	TRBJ2-2	CASRARVTGELFF	TGTGCCAGCAGAGCGAGGGTAACCGGGGAGCTGTTTTTT
TRBV7-2	TRBD2	.	TRBJ2-5	CASSGRSSGRQETQYF	TGTGCCAGCAGCGGACGATCTAGCGGCAGGCAAGAGACCCAGTACTTC
TRBV11-2	.	.	TRBJ2-1	CASKGVSGGSYNEQFF	TGTGCCAGCAAAGGAGTGTCGGGCGGGTCCTACAATGAGCAGTTCTTC
TRBV5-1	TRBD1	.	TRBJ1-1	CASARDRVNTEAFF	TGCGCCAGCGCCCGCGACAGGGTGAACACTGAAGCTTTCTTT
TRBV5-1	TRBD1	few	TRBJ1-1	CASSPIQGTEAFF	TGCGCCAGCAGCCCCATACAGGGGACTGAAGCTTTCTTT
TRBV7-9	.	.	TRBJ1-1	CASSLAMDGGQAFF	TGTGCCAGCAGCTTAGCTATGGACGGAGGACAAGCTTTCTTT
TRBV18	TRBD1	.	TRBJ1-2	CASSPPGGQGAVGYTF	TGTGCCAGCTCACCACCGGGAGGACAGGGGGCTGTTGGCTACACCTTC
TRBV9	.	.	TRBJ1-2	CASSATLQGKDGYTF	TGTGCCAGCAGCGCCACCTTACAGGGAAAGGATGGCTACACCTTC
TRBV7-6	TRBD1	.	TRBJ1-2	CASSLLGTGEDYGYTF	TGTGCCAGCAGCCTACTCGGGACAGGGGAGGACTATGGCTACACCTTC
TRBV28	.	.	TRBJ1-4	CASTLSAGFNEKLFF	TGTGCCAGCACCCTCTCGGCAGGTTTTAATGAAAAACTGTTTTTT
TRBV5-4	.	.	TRBJ1-2	CASSQDTTGGYTF	TGTGCCAGCAGCCAAGACACGACCGGCGGCTACACCTTC
TRBV19	TRBD2	.	TRBJ2-1	CASSRLAISDEQFF	TGTGCCAGTAGTAGACTAGCAATTAGCGATGAGCAGTTCTTC
TRBV5-1	TRBD2	.	TRBJ2-3	CASSYETSGGSDTQYF	TGCGCCAGCAGTTATGAGACTAGCGGGGGTTCAGATACGCAGTATTTT
TRBV4-3	TRBD2	.	TRBJ2-1	CASRAALGGGANEQFF	TGCGCCAGCAGAGCCGCATTGGGCGGGGGAGCTAATGAGCAGTTCTTC
TRBV19	.	.	TRBJ2-7	CASNPGPWAHTGEQYF	TGTGCCAGTAACCCTGGCCCCTGGGCGCACACGGGGGAGCAGTACTTC
TRBV2	.	.	TRBJ2-1	CASTQSQGSVGNEQFF	TGTGCCAGCACTCAGTCTCAGGGGTCCGTAGGCAATGAGCAGTTCTTC
TRBV5-4	.	.	TRBJ2-5	CASSPSQETQYF	TGTGCCAGCAGCCCTTCCCAAGAGACCCAGTACTTC
TRBV19	TRBD1	.	TRBJ1-4	CASRGTEIEKLFF	TGTGCCAGTAGGGGGACAGAGATCGAAAAACTGTTTTTT
TRBV2	.	.	TRBJ1-1	CASSVSFPNTEAFF	TGTGCCAGCAGTGTTTCTTTCCCGAACACTGAAGCTTTCTTT
TRBV5-1	.	.	TRBJ2-3	CASSSEGTASTDTQYF	TGCGCCAGCAGCTCGGAGGGGACCGCTAGCACAGATACGCAGTATTTT
TRBV7-8	.	.	TRBJ2-7	CASSQSSYEQYF	TGTGCCAGCAGCCAGAGCTCCTACGAGCAGTACTTC
TRBV30	.	few	TRBJ2-1	CAWSVLGGRVGQFF	TGTGCCTGGAGTGTACTTGGCGGCCGTGTGGGGCAGTTCTTC
TRBV29-1	.	.	TRBJ2-7	CSVGSGQGLGEQYF	TGCAGCGTTGGATCGGGACAAGGCCTGGGGGAGCAGTACTTC
TRBV20-1	TRBD2	once	TRBJ2-5	CSASFASGGETQYF	TGCAGTGCTAGTTTTGCTAGCGGGGGGGAGACCCAGTACTTC